Each of the 29 T cell receptor beta chains below was sequenced from the same sample in a study of cytomegalovirus exposure and HLA in healthy donors (dated by TCRdb to 2015 to 2018). The library was produced with the immunoSEQ multiplex PCR assay. The multiplex PCR relied on a mix of 60 forward primers for TCR Vbeta segments and 13 reverse primers for TCR Jbeta segments. TCRdb carries this immuneACCESS record with in-frame sequences only. Its versions omit some clonotypes, under half of them owing to an unresolved V gene in the studies checked, with the rest unexplained. This sample holds 110,000 or so clones; nearly 85% were observed only once. 5% to 6.5% of the sample is in the top ten clones. The specimen sequenced was PBMCs. Every receptor here comes from a man younger than 35 in good health and CMV-seronegative.

This sequence joins TRBV7-7 and TRBJ2-1, with TRBD1 matching 8 bases. The trim removed 5 bases at V and 6 bases at J, leaving 3 bases unmatched. CDR3 length equals 13 residues. Per the germline V gene, CDR1 is SSHAT and CDR2 is FNYEAQ (reference sequence). The CDR3: CASSIDRGNEQFF. The CDR3 DNA sequence: TGTGCCAGCAGCATAGACAGGGGCAATGAGCAGTTCTTC.

The J gene is TRBJ1-5, the V gene TRBV6-5; D is possibly TRBD1 (5 bases). Germline values: CDR1 MNHEY, CDR2 SVGAGI. The CDR3 totals 14 residues. V was cut by 6 bases and J by 0 bases, with 9 bases left in between. CDR3 DNA: TGTGCCAGCAGGACAGACAGTAGCAATCAGCCCCAGCATTTT. Translated, it gives CASRTDSSNQPQHF.

This chain uses TRBV19 with TRBJ1-5; TRBD1 aligns across 9 bases. Losses at the gene ends were 5 bases for V and 2 bases for J; bases not matched to a gene: 7. Germline loops: CDR1 LNHDA, CDR2 SQIVND (reference sequence). The length of the CDR3 is 16 residues. The CDR3 is CASSSTDRGGNQPQHF. DNA for the CDR3: TGTGCCAGTAGTTCCACGGACAGGGGAGGCAATCAGCCCCAGCATTTT.

V usage is TRBV7-3 and J usage is TRBJ2-7; TRBD2 aligns across 10 bases. The CDR3 contains 18 residues. Germline V gives CDR1 SGHTA, CDR2 FQGTGA. The V and J ends lost 1 base and 0 bases, in that order; junction bases with no gene match: 9. This chain's CDR3 is CASSLILAGVRGSYEQYF. CDR3 nucleotides: TGTGCCAGCAGCTTAATTCTAGCGGGAGTACGGGGCTCCTACGAGCAGTACTTC.

This clone occurred once. CDR3 in amino acids: CASSPLSRQYVNTEAFF. In nucleotides, the CDR3 is TGTGCCAGCAGCCCCCTGAGCCGACAGTACGTGAACACTGAAGCTTTCTTT. This sequence joins TRBV13 and TRBJ1-1; D perhaps matches TRBD1 (5 bases). CDR1 PRHDT and CDR2 FYEKMQ come from the germline V gene (reference sequence). This CDR3 has 17 residues. V gave up 5 bases and J gave up 0 bases, with 19 bases separating them.

CDR3 sequence: CASSYTGYGYTF. The CDR3 nucleotides are TGTGCCAGCAGCTATACAGGGTATGGCTACACCTTC. The gene calls are TRBV7-2 and TRBJ1-2; D may be TRBD1 (6 bases). Per the germline V gene, CDR1 is SGHTA and CDR2 is FQGNSA. The CDR3 contains 12 residues. V was trimmed by 4 bases and J by 5 bases, leaving 8 bases between them.

The genes are TRBV23-1 and TRBJ1-2; TRBD1 aligns across 7 bases. TRBV23-1 carries the ORF label, with uncertain function. The CDR3 has 13 residues. Trimming removed 4 bases from V and 8 bases from J; junction bases left unmatched: 7. DNA for the CDR3: TGCGCCAGCAGTCCCAGGGGGGTGGGGGGCTACACCTTC. It yields the protein CASSPRGVGGYTF.

The rearrangement links TRBV12-1 to TRBJ2-1; no check of the table's D call, TRBD2, against the DNA was made. TRBV12-1 is a pseudogene segment. The CDR3 runs to 14 residues. In DNA form, the CDR3 reads TGTGCCAGCATTACTAGCGGCCCCTACAATGAGCAGTTCTTC. Its translation is CASITSGPYNEQFF.

The chain carries TRBV13 and TRBJ2-3; TRBD1 matches 7 bases. The CDR3 consists of 15 residues. Germline CDR1 PRHDT, CDR2 FYEKMQ (reference sequence). The J segment lost 0 bases and the V segment lost 5 bases, leaving 5 bases of the junction unmatched. CDR3 loop: CASSRDRASTDTQYF. The CDR3 DNA follows: TGTGCCAGCAGCCGCGACAGGGCGAGCACAGATACGCAGTATTTT. Using reference TRBV13 and TRBJ2-3 for the parts outside the CDR3, the full variable domain is AAGVIQSPRHLIKEKRETATLKCYPIPRHDTVYWYQQGPGQDPQFLISFYEKMQSDKGSIPDRFSAQQFSDYHSELNMSSLELGDSALYFCASSRDRASTDTQYFGPGTRLTVL.

This clone is a singleton in its sample. CDR3 bases: TGTGCCAGTAGTATTACAGGGGAAGAGACCCAGTACTTC. Residues: CASSITGEETQYF. V gene TRBV19 combines with J gene TRBJ2-5, with TRBD1 matching 7 bases. Germline trimming cut 3 bases from V and 3 bases from J; bases unmatched to any gene: 1. The CDR3 spans 13 residues. Germline CDR1 LNHDA, CDR2 SQIVND (reference sequence).

V is TRBV25-1 and J is TRBJ1-2; perhaps TRBD1 as D (6 bases). The CDR3 runs 13 residues. From germline, CDR1 is MGHDK and CDR2 SYGVNS. The germline V and J ends were trimmed by 5 bases and 8 bases, with 15 bases remaining between them. The chain's CDR3 is CASSPTGFQGYTF. CDR3 DNA sequence: TGTGCCAGCAGTCCCACAGGGTTTCAGGGCTACACCTTC.

The chain combines TRBV6-4 with TRBJ2-7; TRBD2 might be the D (6 bases). The germline V gene has CDR1 MRHNA and CDR2 SNTAGT. The CDR3 contains 13 residues. The V end lost 3 bases, the J end lost 6 bases, and 12 bases lay between the germline ends. The CDR3 sequence: CASSDQGGGEQYF. The CDR3, as DNA: TGTGCCAGCAGTGATCAGGGAGGAGGCGAGCAGTACTTC.

This chain links TRBV6-6 with TRBJ2-7, with D tentatively TRBD2 (6 bases). Germline assignment: CDR1 MNHNY and CDR2 SVGAGI (reference sequence). The CDR3 runs 14 residues. Trimming shortened V by 2 bases and J by 0 bases, and 8 bases separated the two germline ends. CDR3 residues: CASSYASASYEQYF. The CDR3 bases are TGTGCCAGCAGTTACGCTAGCGCCTCCTACGAGCAGTACTTC.

The chain employs TRBV25-1 and TRBJ2-1, with TRBD2 identical over 7 bases. V shed 5 bases and J 1 base; nucleotides not matched to a gene: 5. Germline V lookup: CDR1 MGHDK, CDR2 SYGVNS. The CDR3 is 15 amino acids. CDR3: CASSSGVMSYNEQFF. The CDR3 region has the DNA TGTGCCAGCAGTAGCGGGGTCATGTCCTACAATGAGCAGTTCTTC.

The chain links TRBV5-4 to TRBJ1-2; no reliable D call. CDR3 length: 17 residues. Germline V gene lookup returns CDR1 SGHNT and CDR2 YYREEE (reference sequence). Trimming removed 4 bases at V and 2 bases at J, with 21 bases between. The DNA of the CDR3 is TGTGCCAGCAGCCCTGAGCTCAAGTCCAGGCAGAACTATGGCTACACCTTC. As protein: CASSPELKSRQNYGYTF.

The chain combines TRBV5-4 with TRBJ1-2; D gene unclear. There are 14 residues in the CDR3. Germline V CDR1 and CDR2: SGHNT, YYREEE (reference sequence). V was shortened by 0 bases and J by 3 bases, with 9 bases between the two germline ends. This CDR3 reads CASSLELPYYGYTF. DNA of the CDR3: TGTGCCAGCAGCTTGGAACTGCCTTACTATGGCTACACCTTC.

The chain links TRBV6-1 to TRBJ2-3; 9 bases align to TRBD1. There are 14 residues in the CDR3. CDR1 is MNHNS, CDR2 SASEGT, per germline. V lost 5 bases, J lost 3 bases, and 3 bases stayed unmatched. CDR3 amino acids: CASSRDRVTDTQYF. CDR3 DNA: TGTGCCAGCAGTCGGGACAGGGTGACAGATACGCAGTATTTT.

The rearrangement links TRBV5-1 to TRBJ1-1; the match to TRBD1 covers 8 bases. The CDR3 spans 16 residues. The V and J ends lost 4 bases and 3 bases, in that order; junction bases with no gene match: 11. Looked up from germline, CDR1 is SGHRS and CDR2 is YFSETQ. The CDR3 loop reads CASSTKPDRVHTEAFF. CDR3 in DNA: TGCGCCAGCAGCACCAAACCGGACAGGGTGCACACTGAAGCTTTCTTT.

The chain has TRBV30 and TRBJ1-2; the match to TRBD1 covers 11 bases. V gave up 3 bases and J gave up 3 bases; unmatched junction bases: 6. Looked up from germline, CDR1 is GTSNPN and CDR2 is SVGIG (reference sequence). The CDR3 is 15 amino acids. The CDR3 reads CAWREGQGGYYGYTF. In DNA form, the CDR3 reads TGTGCCTGGAGAGAGGGACAGGGGGGCTACTATGGCTACACCTTC.

The V call is TRBV15, the J call TRBJ2-5; 12 positions match TRBD2. V lost 6 bases to trimming and J lost 5 bases; unmatched junction nucleotides: 13. The CDR3 runs to 17 residues. The germline gives CDR1 LNHNV, CDR2 YYDKDF (reference sequence). The CDR3, as DNA: TGTGCCACCAGAAGTGCGGCTAGCGGGAGGGCTAGGGAGACCCAGTACTTC. This encodes CATRSAASGRARETQYF.

The chain has TRBV28 and TRBJ1-5; D perhaps matches TRBD1 (6 bases). Per the germline V gene, CDR1 is MDHEN and CDR2 is SYDVKM. CDR3 length equals 14 residues. V lost 7 bases and J lost 5, with 15 bases in between. CDR3: CASNGGPEDQPQHF. The CDR3 nucleotides are TGTGCCAGCAACGGGGGGCCCGAGGATCAGCCCCAGCATTTT.

The chain couples TRBV5-1 to TRBJ1-1, with D perhaps matching TRBD1 (5 bases). The CDR3 runs to 12 residues. Germline CDR1 is SGHRS and CDR2 is YFSETQ. V lost 7 bases and J lost 6, with 13 bases in between. For the CDR3, the DNA is TGCGCCAGCTCCGAACAGGAGTCTGAAGCTTTCTTT. Translated, it gives CASSEQESEAFF.

The chain couples TRBV11-2 to TRBJ1-2; maybe TRBD1 (6 bases). Germline V gene lookup returns CDR1 SGHAT and CDR2 FQNNGV. Trimming shortened V by 0 bases and J by 8 bases, and 10 bases separated the two germline ends. This CDR3 comprises 13 residues. The DNA of the CDR3 is TGTGCCAGCAGCTTAGAGGGGGCGCGGGGCTACACCTTC. Its protein is CASSLEGARGYTF.

The rearrangement links TRBV15 to TRBJ1-1; D gene uncertain. CDR1 and CDR2 from the germline V gene are LNHNV and YYDKDF (reference sequence). The CDR3 covers 12 residues. V dropped 3 bases and J dropped 1 base, with 3 bases sitting between them. The chain's CDR3 is CATSSQNTEAFF. In nucleotides, the CDR3 is TGTGCCACCAGCAGCCAGAACACTGAAGCTTTCTTT.

This rearrangement joins TRBV7-2 to TRBJ2-5, with TRBD2 matching 9 bases. The V gene's germline CDR1 is SGHTA and CDR2 FQGNSA. V was clipped by 4 bases and J by 2 bases; unmatched bases: 14. This CDR3 contains 18 residues. CDR3 sequence (DNA): TGTGCCAGCAGCTGGGCCCCGGGCGGGAGGGGACGACAAGAGACCCAGTACTTC. Its protein is CASSWAPGGRGRQETQYF.

This clone was recorded a few times. The chain employs TRBV19 and TRBJ2-4; D is possibly TRBD1 (6 bases). The CDR3 has 14 amino acids. Trimming stripped 7 bases from V and 9 bases from J, with 19 bases between. The germline CDR1 and CDR2 sequences are LNHDA and SQIVND (reference sequence). The CDR3 is CASTAQGYLGIQYF. Here the CDR3 DNA reads TGTGCCAGTACCGCACAGGGATACCTTGGCATTCAGTACTTC.

This clone has more than one count but fewer than ten. V usage is TRBV5-4 and J usage is TRBJ1-2; a weak D match, TRBD1 (5 bases). This CDR3 is 12 amino acids long. Germline-derived CDR1 and CDR2 are SGHNT and YYREEE (reference sequence). The V and J ends lost 4 bases and 8 bases respectively, with 12 bases between them. CDR3: CASSGGQVGYTF. The CDR3 DNA reads as TGTGCCAGCAGCGGTGGACAAGTAGGCTACACCTTC.

The genes are TRBV27 and TRBJ2-3, with unresolved D. Germline lookup yields CDR1 MNHEY and CDR2 SMNVEV (reference sequence). CDR3 size: 14 residues. Trimming took 7 bases from V and 4 from J, leaving 15 bases between them. The CDR3 loop is CASTLRLSSDTQYF. In DNA, the CDR3 is TGTGCCAGCACCTTGAGACTGTCTTCAGATACGCAGTATTTT.

The chain carries TRBV5-8 and TRBJ2-3; D is perhaps TRBD2 (5 bases). Germline CDR1 reads SGHTS; CDR2 reads YDEGEE. Deletions cut 2 bases from V and 0 bases from J, with 10 bases between. CDR3 length: 15 amino acids. CDR3 in DNA: TGTGCCAGCAGCTTAGGAGGCCTAAGCACAGATACGCAGTATTTT. It encodes CASSLGGLSTDTQYF.